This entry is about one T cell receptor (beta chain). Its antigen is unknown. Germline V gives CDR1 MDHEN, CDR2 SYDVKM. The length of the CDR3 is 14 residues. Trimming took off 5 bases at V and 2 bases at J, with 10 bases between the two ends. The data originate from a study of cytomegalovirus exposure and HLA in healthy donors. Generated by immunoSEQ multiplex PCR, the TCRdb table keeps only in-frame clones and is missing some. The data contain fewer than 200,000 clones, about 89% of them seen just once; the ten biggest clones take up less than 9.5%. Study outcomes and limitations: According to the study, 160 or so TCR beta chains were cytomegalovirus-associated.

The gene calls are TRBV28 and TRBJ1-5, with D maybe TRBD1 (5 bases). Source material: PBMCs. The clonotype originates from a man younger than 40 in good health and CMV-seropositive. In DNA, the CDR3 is TGTGCCAGCAGTGGGGGAGGGGGCAATCAGCCCCAGCATTTT. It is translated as CASSGGGGNQPQHF.